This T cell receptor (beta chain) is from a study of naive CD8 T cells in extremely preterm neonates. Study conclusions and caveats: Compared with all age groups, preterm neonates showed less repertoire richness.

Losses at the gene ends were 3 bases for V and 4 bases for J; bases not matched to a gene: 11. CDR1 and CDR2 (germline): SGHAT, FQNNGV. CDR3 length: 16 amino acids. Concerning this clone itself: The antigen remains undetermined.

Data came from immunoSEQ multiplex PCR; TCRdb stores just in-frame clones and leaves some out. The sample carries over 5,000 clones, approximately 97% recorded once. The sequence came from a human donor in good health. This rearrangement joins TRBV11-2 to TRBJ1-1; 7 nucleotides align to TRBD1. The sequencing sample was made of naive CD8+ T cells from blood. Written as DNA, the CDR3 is TGTGCCAGCAGCTTTAGGGCAGGGGGTATGTTCACTGAAGCTTTCTTT. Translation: CASSFRAGGMFTEAFF.